The 25 T cell receptor beta chains in this list originate from one sample, sequenced in a study of control samples from healthy donors and cancer patients. TCRdb keeps only in-frame clones here, not all; method: immunoSEQ multiplex PCR. In the table there are about 140,000 clones, about 88% of which are singletons. The sequenced material came from blood. The receptors originated from a woman younger than 45 in good health.

The chain joins TRBV11-2 to TRBJ2-7; 10 bases are shared with TRBD2. Trimming removed 4 bases from V and 3 bases from J; junction bases left unmatched: 9. The length of the CDR3 is 16 residues. Germline CDR1 SGHAT, CDR2 FQNNGV. The CDR3 coding sequence is TGTGCCAGCAGCTCCCACCGACTAGCGGGCAACTACGAGCAGTACTTC. Encoded protein: CASSSHRLAGNYEQYF. The full variable domain, rest sourced from reference TRBV11-2 and TRBJ2-7, is EAGVAQSPRYKIIEKRQSVAFWCNPISGHATLYWYQQILGQGPKLLIQFQNNGVVDDSQLPKDRFSAERLKGVDSTLKIQPAKLEDSAVYLCASSSHRLAGNYEQYFGPGTRLTVT.

This chain connects TRBV7-2 to TRBJ2-5; no definite D call. The germline V gene encodes CDR1 SGHTA and CDR2 FQGNSA. The CDR3 is 14 amino acids. V gave up 0 bases and J gave up 2 bases, with 7 bases separating them. The CDR3 nucleotides are TGTGCCAGCAGCTTAGCAGGCGGTCAAGAGACCCAGTACTTC. Its translation: CASSLAGGQETQYF.

The V and J genes are TRBV20-1 and TRBJ1-1; maybe TRBD1 (5 bases). Per the germline V gene, CDR1 is DFQATT and CDR2 is SNEGSKA (reference sequence). The CDR3 runs 16 residues. The ends were cut back, 3 bases at V and 0 bases at J, with 17 bases in the middle. CDR3 loop: CSASQVGRSMNTEAFF. CDR3 in DNA: TGCAGTGCTAGTCAGGTGGGGCGATCGATGAACACTGAAGCTTTCTTT.

CDR3 nucleotide sequence: TGTGCCACCAGCAGAGATGGACCCCCGAATTCACCCCTCCACTTT. It specifies CATSRDGPPNSPLHF. The V and J genes are TRBV15 and TRBJ1-6; D gene ambiguous. CDR1 is LNHNV, CDR2 YYDKDF, per germline (reference sequence). The V and J ends lost 0 bases and 7 bases respectively, with 10 bases between them. The CDR3 extends over 15 amino acids.

The chain employs TRBV4-1 and TRBJ2-1; the match to TRBD2 covers 7 bases. The trim removed 4 bases at V and 9 bases at J, leaving 9 bases unmatched. The CDR3 loop spans 14 amino acids. CDR1 MGHRA and CDR2 YSYEKL come from the germline V gene. CDR3 region: CASSLPGLQSEQFF. The CDR3 DNA reads as TGCGCCAGCAGCCTCCCGGGACTACAATCTGAGCAGTTCTTC.

The chain couples TRBV7-2 to TRBJ2-7; weak D call: TRBD2 (6 bases). Deletions cut 1 base from V and 3 bases from J, with 22 bases between. Per the germline V gene, CDR1 is SGHTA and CDR2 is FQGNSA. The CDR3 length is 18 residues. DNA for the CDR3: TGTGCCAGCAGCTTAGTGGCGTCGGACTACCAAGGGAGCTACGAGCAGTACTTC. Translated, it gives CASSLVASDYQGSYEQYF.

This chain's CDR3 is CASSRGWRLAGGDEQFF. The DNA for the CDR3 is TGTGCCAGCAGTCGAGGATGGAGACTAGCGGGAGGGGATGAGCAGTTCTTC. The rearrangement uses TRBV3-1 (or the pseudogene TRBV3-2) and TRBJ2-1; 14 bases agree with TRBD2. The CDR3 extends over 17 amino acids. CDR1 and CDR2 from the germline V gene are LGHDT and YNNKEL (reference sequence). The ends lost 6 bases at V and 8 bases at J; junction bases unmatched: 12.

The chain is built from TRBV18 and TRBJ2-7, with 9 bases lining up with TRBD2. Germline CDR1 KGHSH, CDR2 LQKENI. J was trimmed by 0 bases and V by 3 bases; bases with no gene match: 15. CDR3 length: 19 residues. CDR3 nucleotides: TGTGCCAGCTCACCGGGGCGGGAGGGAAGATACACGAGCTCCTACGAGCAGTACTTC. This gives the protein CASSPGREGRYTSSYEQYF.

The J gene is TRBJ2-7, the V gene TRBV5-4; TRBD2 is a possible D gene (6 bases). The CDR3 runs to 18 residues. V shed 4 bases and J shed 5 bases, with 28 bases lying between them. Germline values: CDR1 SGHNT, CDR2 YYREEE (reference sequence). CDR3 loop: CASSPKLGGRKTGDEQYF. CDR3 coding DNA: TGTGCCAGCAGCCCCAAACTGGGGGGAAGGAAAACGGGCGACGAGCAGTACTTC.

The J gene is TRBJ1-5, the V gene TRBV19; D unclear. The V end lost 1 base, the J end lost 5 bases, and 15 bases lay between the germline ends. In germline, CDR1 is LNHDA, CDR2 SQIVND (reference sequence). CDR3 length: 16 amino acids. The CDR3 is CASSIVQTPTYQPQHF. The CDR3 region has the DNA TGTGCCAGTAGTATAGTCCAGACACCTACTTATCAGCCCCAGCATTTT.

The chain uses TRBV19 and TRBJ1-1, with D unclear. The CDR3 sequence is 15 residues long. Germline-derived CDR1 and CDR2 are LNHDA and SQIVND (reference sequence). V lost 5 bases to trimming and J lost 1 base, with 14 bases between them. This CDR3 reads CASSWAPPENTEAFF. In DNA, the CDR3 is TGTGCCAGTAGTTGGGCACCCCCGGAGAACACTGAAGCTTTCTTT. The whole variable domain, filled in from reference TRBV19 and TRBJ1-1, reads DGGITQSPKYLFRKEGQNVTLSCEQNLNHDAMYWYRQDPGQGLRLIYYSQIVNDFQKGDIAEGYSVSREKKESFPLTVTSAQKNPTAFYLCASSWAPPENTEAFFGQGTRLTVV.

J is TRBJ1-6 and V is TRBV5-5; TRBD1 aligns across 8 bases. CDR1 is SGHKS and CDR2 is YYEKEE in the germline V gene (reference sequence). The J segment lost 7 bases and the V segment lost 4 bases, leaving 10 bases of the junction unmatched. The CDR3 runs 16 residues. This CDR3 is CASSTLGQGLNSPLHF. DNA for the CDR3: TGTGCCAGCAGCACTCTCGGACAGGGATTGAATTCACCCCTCCACTTT.

On this clone itself: Within the sample, other DNA sequences also encode this same CDR3. The chain carries TRBV30 and TRBJ1-6; D might be TRBD1 (6 bases). Germline V gene data show CDR1 as GTSNPN and CDR2 as SVGIG (reference sequence). Trimming left V 0 bases short and J 7 bases short, with 7 bases between. The CDR3 sequence is 13 residues long. CDR3 protein: CAWSVQGNSPLHF. The CDR3 DNA reads as TGTGCCTGGAGTGTACAGGGAAATTCACCCCTCCACTTT. Combining the CDR3 with reference TRBV30 and TRBJ1-6 gives the whole variable domain SQTIHQWPATLVQPVGSPLSLECTVEGTSNPNLYWYRQAAGRGLQLLFYSVGIGQISSEVPQNLSASRPQDRQFILSSKKLLLSDSGFYLCAWSVQGNSPLHFGNGTRLTVT.

The gene calls are TRBV7-3 and TRBJ2-2; 14 positions agree with TRBD2. CDR1 and CDR2 (germline): SGHTA, FQGTGA. V dropped 4 bases and J dropped 3; count of bases not matched to a gene: 4. This CDR3 contains 17 residues. The CDR3 loop is CASSYGTSGSHTGELFF. CDR3 bases: TGTGCCAGCAGCTATGGGACTAGCGGGAGCCACACCGGGGAGCTGTTTTTT. The whole variable domain, remainder taken from reference TRBV7-3 and TRBJ2-2, is GAGVSQTPSNKVTEKGKYVELRCDPISGHTALYWYRQSLGQGPEFLIYFQGTGAADDSGLPNDRFFAVRPEGSVSTLKIQRTERGDSAVYLCASSYGTSGSHTGELFFGEGSRLTVL.

The rearrangement links TRBV12-3 or TRBV12-4 to TRBJ1-1, with D tentatively TRBD1 (6 bases). Trimming took 9 bases from V and 0 from J, leaving 11 bases between them. The CDR3 totals 13 residues. Here the CDR3 reads CASGQGMNTEAFF. CDR3 coding DNA: TGTGCCAGTGGGCAGGGGATGAACACTGAAGCTTTCTTT.

This chain uses TRBV3-1 (or the pseudogene TRBV3-2) with TRBJ1-1; D is unresolved. CDR1 and CDR2 (germline): LGHDT, YNNKEL (reference sequence). V lost 1 base and J lost 8, with 17 bases in between. The CDR3 is 15 residues long. Here the CDR3 DNA reads TGTGCCAGCAGCCAAGCCCAGTCTAGGAAGACAGAAGCTTTCTTT. This gives the protein CASSQAQSRKTEAFF.

The chain carries TRBV12-3 or TRBV12-4 and TRBJ1-3; D not resolved. Trimming removed 2 bases at V and 1 base at J, with 0 bases between. The CDR3 runs 12 residues. The CDR3 is CASSLSGNTIYF. The CDR3 DNA reads as TGTGCCAGCAGTTTATCTGGAAACACCATATATTTT.

This chain uses TRBV5-6 with TRBJ1-5; D is undetermined. The CDR3 is made up of 15 amino acids. Looked up from germline, CDR1 is SGHDT and CDR2 is YYEEEE. Between the trimmed V and J ends, which lost 6 bases and 3 bases, there was a span of 16 bases. The CDR3 DNA sequence: TGTGCCAGCACTTTTGGTGACTCCCTCAATCAGCCCCAGCATTTT. This translates into CASTFGDSLNQPQHF.

The chain employs TRBV7-2 and TRBJ2-7; 9 nucleotides agree with TRBD2. Germline lookup yields CDR1 SGHTA and CDR2 FQGNSA. The CDR3 contains 15 residues. The trim removed 4 bases at V and 0 bases at J, leaving 4 bases unmatched. CDR3 nucleotide sequence: TGTGCCAGCAGCTCAGGACTAGCGTACTCCTACGAGCAGTACTTC. This codes for CASSSGLAYSYEQYF.

The genes are TRBV2 and TRBJ2-1, with 12 bases identical to TRBD2. J gave up 9 bases and V 8 bases, and 5 bases lay outside the gene matches. Germline V gives CDR1 SNHLY, CDR2 FYNNEI. The CDR3 spans 13 residues. The CDR3 loop is CASGLAGGSEQFF. CDR3 DNA: TGTGCCAGCGGGCTAGCGGGAGGGAGTGAGCAGTTCTTC.

This clone was detected once. This chain joins TRBV7-2 and TRBJ2-2; possible D gene TRBD2, 6 bases. V was pared by 1 base and J by 0 bases, with 9 bases between. Germline CDR1 and CDR2: SGHTA and FQGNSA. CDR3 length: 16 amino acids. Here the CDR3 reads CASSLVGSANTGELFF. In DNA, the CDR3 is TGTGCCAGCAGCTTAGTCGGGAGCGCGAACACCGGGGAGCTGTTTTTT.

The J gene is TRBJ1-1, the V gene TRBV7-4; D gene uncertain. Trimming shortened V by 1 base and J by 1 base, and 10 bases separated the two germline ends. Per the germline V gene, CDR1 is SGHVT and CDR2 is SQSDAQ. The CDR3 extends over 15 amino acids. The CDR3 region is CASSLENTPNTEAFF. In DNA form, the CDR3 reads TGTGCCAGCAGCTTAGAGAATACTCCGAACACTGAAGCTTTCTTT.

This sequence joins TRBV3-1 (or the pseudogene TRBV3-2) and TRBJ2-1; D is undetermined. Germline V gives CDR1 LGHDT, CDR2 YNNKEL (reference sequence). V lost 2 bases to trimming and J lost 7 bases, with 6 bases between them. This CDR3 spans 12 amino acids. CDR3 sequence (DNA): TGTGCCAGCAGCCAATTAATGAATGAGCAGTTCTTC. Residues: CASSQLMNEQFF.

The CDR3 nucleotides are TGTGCCAGCAGTTACTCGATAGGGGGCTATGAAAAACTGTTTTTT. Residues: CASSYSIGGYEKLFF. The chain is built from TRBV6-5 and TRBJ1-4; 7 bases align to TRBD1. V lost 0 bases and J lost 6; bases outside the gene matches: 4. Looked up from germline, CDR1 is MNHEY and CDR2 is SVGAGI. The CDR3 sequence is 15 residues long.

The rearrangement joins TRBV30 to TRBJ1-2; weak D call: TRBD1 (5 bases). CDR1 and CDR2 (germline): GTSNPN, SVGIG (reference sequence). Deletions cut 1 base from V and 5 bases from J, with 8 bases between. The CDR3 spans 12 residues. The CDR3 reads CAWSAGLYGYTF. CDR3 sequence (DNA): TGTGCCTGGAGTGCGGGGCTTTATGGCTACACCTTC.